The clone carrying this TCR beta chain has at least ten counts. Its antigen is currently unknown. In germline, CDR1 is MNHEY, CDR2 SVGAGI. V lost 0 bases and J lost 8, with 11 bases in between. This CDR3 comprises 15 residues. The source of the sample is a study of T cells in Graves' hyperthyroidism and ophthalmopathy. About the research overall: Before any treatment, at initial diagnosis, peripheral blood was collected.

The source material, RNA transcripts, was used to amplify TCR beta CDR3 regions. An initial round of RT-PCR targeting the TCR CDR3 relied on the HTBI primer set. TCRdb independently ran MiXCR on the multiplex PCR reads; one entry per CDR3 protein. This sample has 360,000 or so distinct CDR3 sequences; approximately 18% occur once, and the top ten carry around 15%. Findings and caveats of the study: Separating ophthalmopathy from stable hyperthyroidism was achieved by a 13 V-J model.

Sequences were obtained from blood. This TCR was sampled from a woman aged 40 to 55 with Graves' ophthalmopathy. The chain carries TRBV6-5 and TRBJ1-6; weak D call: TRBD1 (5 bases). CDR3 in DNA: TGTGCCAGCAGTTACTCGGTCAGGGCGGATTCACCCCTCCACTTT. This gives the protein CASSYSVRADSPLHF.